What follows is one TCR beta chain and its context. The data were taken from a study of T cell responses to AZD1222 COVID-19 vaccine. TCRdb's copy holds only in-frame clones and misses some; the assay was immunoSEQ multiplex PCR. The sample shows some 110,000 clones, 88% of them seen only once. This CDR3 has 15 amino acids. Germline V lookup: CDR1 LNHDA, CDR2 SQIVND (reference sequence). Trimming at V came to 4 bases and at J to 2 bases, leaving 3 bases not matched to a gene. This chain joins TRBV19 and TRBJ1-2, with 11 bases lining up with TRBD1. This material consisted of peripheral blood, taken on day 0 of AZD1222 vaccination. The receptor was derived from an adult in good health. Here the CDR3 DNA reads TGTGCCAGTAGTAGGACAGGGGGCTTCAACTATGGCTACACCTTC. Protein: CASSRTGGFNYGYTF.